One sample yielded the 10 T cell receptor beta chains listed below, sequenced in a study of cytomegalovirus exposure and HLA in healthy donors. With 60 Vbeta and 13 Jbeta primers, the PCR was carried out. Sequencing was performed with immunoSEQ multiplex PCR; in TCRdb, only in-frame clones are kept and a portion is missing. The sample carries over 100,000 clones, around 84% recorded once. The source material was PBMCs. Receptors were obtained from a woman in her 30s in good health and CMV-seropositive.

As concerns this clone: One end of the junction does not line up with germline, which may come from a read error. CDR3 coding DNA: TGCCCTGGACGGGGACAGGGGGCCAGCTCCTACAATGAGCAGTTCTTC. Translating it yields CPGRGQGASSYNEQFF. V is TRBV7-9 and J is TRBJ2-1; 12 positions match TRBD1. The CDR3 extends over 16 amino acids. Germline values: CDR1 SEHNR, CDR2 FQNEAQ (reference sequence).

This clone has a single count. This chain joins TRBV27 and TRBJ2-1, with 9 nucleotides matching TRBD2. The CDR3 totals 15 residues. Germline V gene data show CDR1 as MNHEY and CDR2 as SMNVEV (reference sequence). V lost 4 bases to trimming and J lost 2 bases; unmatched junction nucleotides: 3. CDR3 sequence reads: CASSSSGAPYNEQFF. Here the CDR3 DNA reads TGTGCCAGCAGTTCTAGCGGGGCCCCCTACAATGAGCAGTTCTTC.

This chain connects TRBV4-1 to TRBJ2-3, with 8 bases that match TRBD2. The V gene end was trimmed by 4 bases and the J gene end by 6 bases; junction bases not matched to a gene: 15. The CDR3 covers 17 residues. Germline V gene lookup returns CDR1 MGHRA and CDR2 YSYEKL. The CDR3 here is CASSPLLFSGVLDTQYF. As DNA, the CDR3 is TGCGCCAGCAGCCCTTTACTGTTTAGCGGGGTTTTGGATACGCAGTATTTT.

J is TRBJ2-7 and V is TRBV5-5; D is uncertain. This CDR3 region has 15 residues. The V and J ends lost 0 bases and 2 bases respectively, with 12 bases between them. The germline gives CDR1 SGHKS, CDR2 YYEKEE (reference sequence). DNA of the CDR3: TGTGCCAGCAGCTTGGGAGGTCTGGAGACCTACGAGCAGTACTTC. As protein: CASSLGGLETYEQYF.

The V call is TRBV11-2, the J call TRBJ1-5; TRBD1 might be the D (6 bases). The CDR3 totals 15 residues. V lost 1 base and J 8 bases, leaving 15 bases between the germline ends. Germline loops: CDR1 SGHAT, CDR2 FQNNGV. The DNA of the CDR3 is TGTGCCAGCAGCTTAGGGGGTCTCAGGGGCGAGCCCCAGCATTTT. Translating gives CASSLGGLRGEPQHF. Full variable domain (missing parts from reference TRBV11-2 and TRBJ1-5): EAGVAQSPRYKIIEKRQSVAFWCNPISGHATLYWYQQILGQGPKLLIQFQNNGVVDDSQLPKDRFSAERLKGVDSTLKIQPAKLEDSAVYLCASSLGGLRGEPQHFGDGTRLSIL.

The J gene is TRBJ1-4, the V gene TRBV5-1; D is unclear. The CDR3 sequence is 15 residues long. Germline lookup yields CDR1 SGHRS and CDR2 YFSETQ. The V and J ends lost 5 bases and 5 bases respectively, with 16 bases between them. This CDR3 is CASSNAGQVNEKLFF. The DNA of the CDR3 is TGCGCCAGCAGTAACGCTGGCCAGGTGAATGAAAAACTGTTTTTT.

V and J are TRBV5-1 and TRBJ1-3; D might be TRBD1 (6 bases). V lost 4 bases, J lost 2 bases, and 10 bases lay in between. The CDR3 has 14 amino acids. Germline V CDR1 and CDR2: SGHRS, YFSETQ. The CDR3 reads CASSATGTGNTIYF. For the CDR3, the DNA is TGCGCCAGCAGCGCTACAGGGACTGGAAACACCATATATTTT.

The CDR3 region is CASCPGTGGRPQHF. As DNA, the CDR3 is TGTGCCAGTTGCCCCGGGACAGGGGGTCGGCCCCAGCATTTT. The chain couples TRBV19 to TRBJ1-5, with 11 bases fitting TRBD1. CDR1 is LNHDA, CDR2 SQIVND, per germline (reference sequence). V was clipped by 8 bases and J by 9 bases; unmatched bases: 9. This CDR3 comprises 14 residues.

The chain couples TRBV7-9 to TRBJ2-5, with unresolved D. With the DNA end fitting TRBJ2-7 better, the J assignment may be wrong. The germline CDR1 and CDR2 sequences are SEHNR and FQNEAQ (reference sequence). The CDR3 extends over 11 amino acids. CDR3 in DNA: TGTGCCAGCAGCCCGCAGGTCGAGCAGTACTTC. Its protein is CASSPQVEQYF.

A single count supports this clone. V and J are TRBV25-1 and TRBJ1-2; 8 bases fit TRBD1. J was trimmed by 8 bases and V by 8 bases; bases with no gene match: 10. The CDR3 contains 13 residues. Germline CDR1 is MGHDK and CDR2 is SYGVNS. Here the CDR3 reads CASEAPTGAGYTF. In DNA form, the CDR3 reads TGTGCCAGCGAGGCCCCGACAGGGGCCGGCTACACCTTC.